This entry lists 2 T cell receptor beta chains sequenced from one sample in a study of shared clonotypes between healthy human individuals. TCRdb keeps only in-frame clones here, not all; method: immunoSEQ multiplex PCR. The repertoire holds over a million clones, with around 97% as singletons. Sequencing was done on a sample of naive CD4+ T cells sorted from blood. Noted subset: CD45RA+ positively selected. Receptors were obtained from a man aged 25-45 years in good health.

The V call is TRBV6-1, the J call TRBJ2-7, with D unclear. The V and J ends lost 6 bases and 4 bases respectively, with 13 bases between them. Germline V gives CDR1 MNHNS, CDR2 SASEGT. The CDR3 consists of 13 residues. CDR3 in amino acids: CASSSQTRYEQYF. CDR3 coding DNA: TGTGCCAGCAGCTCTCAGACACGATACGAGCAGTACTTC.

The chain employs TRBV14 and TRBJ1-1; a weak D match, TRBD1 (6 bases). The germline V and J ends were trimmed by 4 bases and 4 bases, with 22 bases remaining between them. Germline V CDR1 and CDR2: SGHDN, FVKESK. This CDR3 contains 17 residues. CDR3 loop: CASSLTERRGLPTEAFF. DNA of the CDR3: TGTGCCAGCAGCCTGACAGAGAGACGGGGGCTCCCCACTGAAGCTTTCTTT. The full variable domain, its missing parts supplied by reference TRBV14 and TRBJ1-1, is EAGVTQFPSHSVIEKGQTVTLRCDPISGHDNLYWYRRVMGKEIKFLLHFVKESKQDESGMPNNRFLAERTGGTYSTLKVQPAELEDSGVYFCASSLTERRGLPTEAFFGQGTRLTVV.